Below, 22 T cell receptor beta chains from the same sample are listed, as sequenced in a study of blood T cell repertoires in COVID-19 (dated by TCRdb to about 2020). To prepare the library, the immunoSEQ multiplex PCR assay was applied. Drawn from immuneACCESS, this table holds only the in-frame rearrangements with V and J called that TCRdb kept. Clones are partly lost; checked studies trace under half to an unresolved V gene and leave the rest unexplained. The sample table contains roughly 100,000 clones; only one count was recorded for around 90% of them. The top ten clones comprise around 3.1% of the sample. Sequencing input: peripheral blood. Receptors were obtained from a man aged 50 or older in a cohort sampled during active COVID-19.

The chain recombines TRBV12-3 or TRBV12-4 with TRBJ2-7; unclear D gene. The CDR3 is made up of 13 amino acids. The V and J ends lost 5 bases and 0 bases respectively, with 8 bases between them. The DNA for the CDR3 is TGTGCCAGCAGTCTAGACTCCTCCTACGAGCAGTACTTC. Residues: CASSLDSSYEQYF.

This clone has only one observation. The gene calls are TRBV5-4 and TRBJ1-1; a possible D gene is TRBD1 (5 bases). The V gene lost 0 bases and the J gene lost 1 base, with 10 bases spanning the gap. Germline V CDR1 and CDR2: SGHNT, YYREEE (reference sequence). CDR3 size: 15 residues. The CDR3 sequence is CASSLAGGRNTEAFF. CDR3 DNA: TGTGCCAGCAGCTTGGCCGGGGGAAGGAACACTGAAGCTTTCTTT.

The chain is built from TRBV4-3 and TRBJ1-2, with D hard to call. Between the trimmed V and J ends, which lost 0 bases and 5 bases, there was a span of 7 bases. This CDR3 region has 13 residues. Germline V gene lookup returns CDR1 LGHNA and CDR2 YSLEER. This CDR3 reads CASSQDIGYGYTF. The CDR3 coding sequence is TGCGCCAGCAGCCAAGACATCGGGTATGGCTACACCTTC.

The chain carries TRBV9 and TRBJ1-1, with 10 bases fitting TRBD1. This CDR3 has 16 amino acids. V lost 4 bases to trimming and J lost 5 bases; unmatched junction nucleotides: 11. From germline, CDR1 is SGDLS and CDR2 YYNGEE. As DNA, the CDR3 is TGTGCCAGCAGCCCAACCGGGGACAGGGGTGGGACTGAAGCTTTCTTT. It translates to CASSPTGDRGGTEAFF.

V and J are TRBV7-2 and TRBJ1-6, with no clear D. Trimming stripped 1 base from V and 9 bases from J, with 13 bases between. This CDR3 has 15 amino acids. CDR1 is SGHTA, CDR2 FQGNSA, per germline. The CDR3 reads CASSLVHAPGSPLHF. The CDR3 DNA reads TGTGCCAGCAGCTTAGTCCATGCCCCGGGTTCACCCCTCCACTTT.

The chain carries TRBV12-2 and TRBJ2-2; the listed D gene, TRBD1, was not tested against the DNA. TRBV12-2 is a pseudogene locus. This CDR3 has 17 residues. CDR3 in amino acids: CASRLAGVTGETGELFF. The CDR3 nucleotides read TGTGCAAGTCGCTTAGCAGGAGTTACAGGAGAAACCGGGGAGCTGTTTTTT.

This chain uses TRBV7-8 with TRBJ2-1; 7 bases align to TRBD2. This CDR3 comprises 15 residues. Losses at the gene ends were 8 bases for V and 5 bases for J; bases not matched to a gene: 12. Germline assignment: CDR1 SGHVS and CDR2 FQNEAQ. CDR3 DNA: TGTGCCAGCGGGCCGCAGCGGGGACTGAACAATGAGCAGTTCTTC. Translating gives CASGPQRGLNNEQFF. Together with reference TRBV7-8 and TRBJ2-1, the CDR3 gives the full variable domain: GAGVSQSPRYKVAKRGQDVALRCDPISGHVSLFWYQQALGQGPEFLTYFQNEAQLDKSGLPSDRFFAERPEGSVSTLKIQRTQQEDSAVYLCASGPQRGLNNEQFFGPGTRLTVL.

This clone was found once. The identical CDR3 is also encoded by other nucleotide sequences in the sample. The chain is built from TRBV9 and TRBJ1-5; perhaps TRBD1 as D (5 bases). Germline CDR1 reads SGDLS; CDR2 reads YYNGEE. Trimming shortened V by 2 bases and J by 3 bases, and 9 bases separated the two germline ends. The CDR3 length is 14 residues. The CDR3 DNA is TGTGCCAGCAGCGTGGGGGGAATCAATCAGCCCCAGCATTTT. This sequence encodes CASSVGGINQPQHF. Together with reference TRBV9 and TRBJ1-5, the CDR3 gives the full variable domain: DSGVTQTPKHLITATGQRVTLRCSPRSGDLSVYWYQQSLDQGLQFLIQYYNGEERAKGNILERFSAQQFPDLHSELNLSSLELGDSALYFCASSVGGINQPQHFGDGTRLSIL.

CDR3 loop: CASSVRGGLDTQYF. In DNA form, the CDR3 reads TGTGCCAGCAGTGTCAGGGGTGGGCTTGATACGCAGTATTTT. V is TRBV6-4 and J is TRBJ2-3; the D gene is possibly TRBD1 (6 bases). The CDR3 spans 14 residues. The V gene's germline CDR1 is MRHNA and CDR2 SNTAGT. V was trimmed by 4 bases and J by 6 bases, leaving 14 bases between them.

The CDR3 coding sequence is TGTGCCAGCAGCGCCCAAGGGGAAAATGTGCCCGGAAACACCATATATTTT. Amino acids: CASSAQGENVPGNTIYF. The chain combines TRBV9 with TRBJ1-3, with D maybe TRBD1 (5 bases). The germline gives CDR1 SGDLS, CDR2 YYNGEE. Trimming left V 3 bases short and J 4 bases short, with 20 bases between. The CDR3 has 17 amino acids.

V gene TRBV7-8 combines with J gene TRBJ2-3; 12 bases are shared with TRBD2. This CDR3 has 17 amino acids. Unmatched junction bases numbered 8, after V lost 5 bases and J lost 2 bases. Looked up from germline, CDR1 is SGHVS and CDR2 is FQNEAQ. CDR3 in DNA: TGTGCCAGCAGCGCCCACCTAGCGGGGGGGACCACAGATACGCAGTATTTT. It yields the protein CASSAHLAGGTTDTQYF.

This rearrangement joins TRBV11-3 to TRBJ2-7, with TRBD2 matching 10 bases. After removal of 0 bases from V and 3 bases from J, the junction contained 5 bases not matched to a gene. This CDR3 is built from 16 residues. Per germline, CDR1 SGHNT and CDR2 YENEEA. CDR3 protein: CASSLDLASGGYEQYF. The CDR3 bases are TGTGCCAGCAGCTTAGATTTGGCTAGCGGGGGCTACGAGCAGTACTTC.

In regard to this clone: An end of the junction differs from the germline gene, which may be a read error. The rearrangement joins TRBV4-3 to TRBJ2-1, with 7 nucleotides matching TRBD2. Germline values: CDR1 LGHNA, CDR2 YSLEER. CDR3 size: 13 residues. The CDR3 loop is CASSQRDYDEQFF. CDR3 in DNA: TGCGCCAGCAGCCAACGGGACTACGATGAGCAGTTCTTC.

This rearrangement joins TRBV3-1 (or the pseudogene TRBV3-2) to TRBJ1-1; a weak D match, TRBD1 (5 bases). The CDR3 has 14 residues. V was shortened by 4 bases and J by 1 base, with 10 bases between the two germline ends. Germline loops: CDR1 LGHDT, CDR2 YNNKEL (reference sequence). CDR3 residues: CASSRVGGNTEAFF. CDR3 in DNA: TGTGCCAGCAGCCGCGTGGGGGGGAACACTGAAGCTTTCTTT.

This rearrangement joins TRBV4-3 to TRBJ1-4; TRBD1 is a possible D gene (6 bases). Trimming stripped 0 bases from V and 4 bases from J, with 9 bases between. The CDR3 is 15 residues long. Germline assignment: CDR1 LGHNA and CDR2 YSLEER. Written as DNA, the CDR3 is TGCGCCAGCAGCCAAGAACTACAGGGTAATGAAAAACTGTTTTTT. Protein product: CASSQELQGNEKLFF.

CDR3 in DNA: TGTGCCAGCAGTCGGGACAGGGGGCTTTCCAACTATGGCTACACCTTC. Translating it yields CASSRDRGLSNYGYTF. The rearrangement joins TRBV6-6 to TRBJ1-2, with 12 nucleotides matching TRBD1. Looked up from germline, CDR1 is MNHNY and CDR2 is SVGAGI (reference sequence). There are 16 residues in the CDR3. V was clipped by 5 bases and J by 2 bases; unmatched bases: 6.

This chain links TRBV5-1 with TRBJ1-5; D is undetermined. V shed 4 bases and J shed 6 bases, with 14 bases lying between them. Looked up from germline, CDR1 is SGHRS and CDR2 is YFSETQ. The CDR3 length is 14 residues. The CDR3 sequence: CASSRLPNGQPQHF. As DNA, the CDR3 is TGCGCCAGCAGCCGACTGCCTAATGGTCAGCCCCAGCATTTT.

The V call is TRBV6-5, the J call TRBJ1-1; TRBD1 matches 7 bases. Germline lookup yields CDR1 MNHEY and CDR2 SVGAGI. CDR3 length: 14 residues. Trimming cost V 7 bases and J 9 bases; bases outside gene matches: 14. The CDR3 nucleotides are TGTGCCAGCACCCCGGCTCGGACAGGCGGTAAAGCTTTCTTT. It yields the protein CASTPARTGGKAFF.

This clone was picked up a small number of times. CDR3 nucleotide sequence: TGTGCCAGCAGCCAAGGGGCCGCAAGGCTGAATCAGCCCCAGCATTTT. Amino acids: CASSQGAARLNQPQHF. V usage is TRBV3-1 (or the pseudogene TRBV3-2) and J usage is TRBJ1-5; no clear D. CDR1 and CDR2 (germline): LGHDT, YNNKEL (reference sequence). The ends were cut back, 1 base at V and 4 bases at J, with 14 bases in the middle. The CDR3 loop spans 16 amino acids.

The V and J genes are TRBV19 and TRBJ2-2; D may be TRBD1 (5 bases). The length of the CDR3 is 15 residues. Germline values: CDR1 LNHDA, CDR2 SQIVND (reference sequence). Trimming stripped 0 bases from V and 6 bases from J, with 11 bases between. This CDR3 is CASSIELGVPGELFF. The CDR3 region has the DNA TGTGCCAGTAGTATAGAGTTAGGGGTTCCCGGGGAGCTGTTTTTT.

The J gene is TRBJ2-2, the V gene TRBV7-2, with TRBD2 matching over 7 bases. The CDR3 is 16 amino acids. CDR1 is SGHTA, CDR2 FQGNSA, per germline. The trim removed 4 bases at V and 1 base at J, leaving 6 bases unmatched. CDR3 loop: CASSSLGGGNTGELFF. The CDR3, as DNA: TGTGCCAGCAGCTCCCTGGGCGGGGGGAACACCGGGGAGCTGTTTTTT.

This chain connects TRBV19 to TRBJ1-5, with D perhaps matching TRBD1 (6 bases). The CDR3 spans 15 residues. Germline loops: CDR1 LNHDA, CDR2 SQIVND (reference sequence). The germline V and J ends were trimmed by 4 bases and 6 bases, with 16 bases remaining between them. CDR3 DNA: TGTGCCAGTAGTAGTCGCGGGGGCGTACGTCAGCCCCAGCATTTT. Protein: CASSSRGGVRQPQHF.